One sample yielded the 18 T cell receptor beta chains listed below, sequenced in a study of response to subunit inactivated influenza vaccine. TCRdb ran MiXCR on the RT-PCR reads and lists one entry per CDR3 protein. The data show over 450,000 distinct CDR3 sequences, with 10% to 15% seen just once and around 14% held by the top ten. The source material was PBMCs from blood, sampled about 40 days after vaccination. These receptor sequences come from a man between 50 and 59 years old who received an inactivated influenza vaccine.

The J gene is TRBJ2-7, the V gene TRBV6-2 or TRBV6-3; D perhaps matches TRBD1 (5 bases). V was clipped by 4 bases and J by 2 bases, with 12 bases between them. This CDR3 contains 14 residues. CDR1 is MNHEY and CDR2 is SVGEGT in the germline V gene. CDR3: CASSSHQGTYEQYF. The CDR3 DNA follows: TGTGCCAGCAGTTCACACCAGGGAACCTACGAGCAGTACTTC.

In its sample, this clonotype was seen many times. This rearrangement joins TRBV27 to TRBJ1-6; 11 positions match TRBD1. Per the germline V gene, CDR1 is MNHEY and CDR2 is SMNVEV (reference sequence). The CDR3 has 14 residues. V lost 3 bases, J lost 10 bases, and 2 bases stayed unmatched. CDR3 sequence (DNA): TGTGCCAGCAGTTTCGGGACAGGGGGATCACCCCTCCACTTT. This translates into CASSFGTGGSPLHF.

This sequence joins TRBV9 and TRBJ2-5, with D uncertain. CDR1 is SGDLS and CDR2 is YYNGEE in the germline V gene. Trimming took off 1 base at V and 2 bases at J, with 6 bases between the two ends. This CDR3 has 13 residues. The CDR3 is CASSVYSQETQYF. Written as DNA, the CDR3 is TGTGCCAGCAGCGTATACTCTCAAGAGACCCAGTACTTC.

The chain combines TRBV27 with TRBJ2-7; D unresolved. CDR1 and CDR2 (germline): MNHEY, SMNVEV (reference sequence). Trimming took 6 bases from V and 1 from J, leaving 19 bases between them. The CDR3 has 16 residues. CDR3 bases: TGTGCCAGCAGCCAAAGTTCAGCAACAAGATCCTACGAGCAGTACTTC. This encodes CASSQSSATRSYEQYF.

This clonotype was detected only a few times. The V gene is TRBV5-6, the J gene TRBJ2-1, with D perhaps matching TRBD1 (5 bases). The V gene's germline CDR1 is SGHDT and CDR2 YYEEEE. The V and J ends lost 4 bases and 10 bases respectively, with 9 bases between them. The CDR3 spans 11 residues. The CDR3 sequence: CASSQRQEQFF. The CDR3 coding sequence is TGTGCCAGCAGCCAGAGACAGGAGCAGTTCTTC.

The J gene is TRBJ2-7, the V gene TRBV12-3 or TRBV12-4; tentatively, D is TRBD1 (6 bases). Trimming took off 5 bases at V and 0 bases at J, with 17 bases between the two ends. The CDR3 is 16 amino acids. CDR3 DNA sequence: TGTGCCAGCAGTCCACTAGGACAGAAGAGCTCCTACGAGCAGTACTTC. Its protein is CASSPLGQKSSYEQYF.

This clonotype came up a few times. This chain connects TRBV24-1 to TRBJ2-5; D is unclear. From germline, CDR1 is KGHDR and CDR2 SFDVKD. V lost 3 bases and J 4 bases, leaving 11 bases between the germline ends. The CDR3 loop spans 14 amino acids. As DNA, the CDR3 is TGTGCCACCAGTGATGGTCCGTCCCGAGAGACCCAGTACTTC. Translation: CATSDGPSRETQYF.

This chain links TRBV12-3 or TRBV12-4 with TRBJ2-7; 9 bases map to TRBD2. This CDR3 has 15 residues. The trim removed 2 bases at V and 6 bases at J, leaving 8 bases unmatched. This CDR3 reads CASSLSGGGASEQYF. For the CDR3, the DNA is TGTGCCAGCAGTTTATCTGGCGGGGGGGCCAGCGAGCAGTACTTC.

This clonotype was seen repeatedly, ten times or more. The chain combines TRBV29-1 with TRBJ1-5; TRBD1 agrees at 8 bases. The germline V gene encodes CDR1 SQVTM and CDR2 ANQGSEA. V gave up 6 bases and J gave up 5 bases; unmatched junction bases: 6. There are 13 residues in the CDR3. The CDR3 sequence: CSVTQGGDQPQHF. The CDR3 DNA sequence: TGCAGCGTGACACAGGGGGGAGATCAGCCCCAGCATTTT.

This clonotype was seen a handful of times. The chain links TRBV5-1 to TRBJ1-3, with D tentatively TRBD1 (6 bases). V gave up 4 bases and J gave up 2 bases, with 10 bases separating them. The CDR3 extends over 14 amino acids. Germline assignment: CDR1 SGHRS and CDR2 YFSETQ. The DNA of the CDR3 is TGCGCCAGCAGCGGCAGGGGTCCTGGAAACACCATATATTTT. Translated, it gives CASSGRGPGNTIYF.

V and J are TRBV7-9 and TRBJ2-5; D unresolved. Trimming shortened V by 5 bases and J by 5 bases, and 24 bases separated the two germline ends. The length of the CDR3 is 17 residues. The germline gives CDR1 SEHNR, CDR2 FQNEAQ (reference sequence). The DNA for the CDR3 is TGTGCCAGCAGCGGGCCGGGCCCCCATTACCCCGGGGAGACCCAGTACTTC. Translation: CASSGPGPHYPGETQYF.

The rearrangement links TRBV6-2 or TRBV6-3 to TRBJ2-3, with unresolved D. CDR1 MNHEY and CDR2 SVGEGT come from the germline V gene. V was cut by 2 bases and J by 6 bases, with 9 bases left in between. This CDR3 comprises 13 residues. The CDR3: CASSYVYADTQYF. The DNA of the CDR3 is TGTGCCAGCAGTTACGTTTACGCCGATACGCAGTATTTT.

There are a few counts of this clonotype. A junction boundary mismatches the germline segment, possibly from a read error. J is TRBJ1-2 and V is TRBV12-3 or TRBV12-4; 7 bases map to TRBD1. The CDR3 is made up of 14 amino acids. Written as DNA, the CDR3 is TGTGCCAGCAGTTCCCAGAAGAGACAGGGTCTTGTCGTCTTC. Amino acids: CASSSQKRQGLVVF.

This clonotype came up a few times. DNA of the CDR3: TGTGCCAGCAGCTCGGGACAGGAAGCCAAAAACATTCAGTACTTC. Translation gives CASSSGQEAKNIQYF. The chain carries TRBV7-9 and TRBJ2-4; 8 positions agree with TRBD1. The CDR3 spans 15 residues. Trimming at V came to 4 bases and at J to 0 bases, leaving 2 bases not matched to a gene. Per germline, CDR1 SEHNR and CDR2 FQNEAQ (reference sequence).

V and J are TRBV18 and TRBJ1-5; 7 nucleotides agree with TRBD1. Germline lookup yields CDR1 KGHSH and CDR2 LQKENI. This CDR3 comprises 19 residues. J gave up 0 bases and V 1 base, and 12 bases lay outside the gene matches. The CDR3 loop is CASSPLSGQVTYSNQPQHF. CDR3 nucleotides: TGTGCCAGCTCACCACTGTCCGGACAGGTTACATATAGCAATCAGCCCCAGCATTTT.

V is TRBV11-2 and J is TRBJ2-5, with 8 bases lining up with TRBD2. Germline lookup yields CDR1 SGHAT and CDR2 FQNNGV. CDR3 length: 19 residues. Trimming took 1 base from V and 2 from J; bases not matched to a gene: 15. In nucleotides, the CDR3 is TGTGCCAGCAGCTTAGTAGTACCTCAATCGGGAGGGCCACAAGAGACCCAGTACTTC. Translation gives CASSLVVPQSGGPQETQYF.

The rearrangement links TRBV7-2 to TRBJ2-7, with 7 bases lining up with TRBD1. This CDR3 is built from 14 residues. The V gene end was trimmed by 4 bases and the J gene end by 2 bases; junction bases not matched to a gene: 5. Germline assignment: CDR1 SGHTA and CDR2 FQGNSA. The DNA of the CDR3 is TGTGCCAGCAGCTACCGGGGACAGACCTACGAGCAGTACTTC. It translates to CASSYRGQTYEQYF.

V is TRBV7-2 and J is TRBJ2-7; D call uncertain. Germline CDR1 and CDR2: SGHTA and FQGNSA. The CDR3 totals 13 residues. V lost 5 bases and J 4 bases, leaving 12 bases between the germline ends. CDR3 nucleotides: TGTGCCAGCAGCGGAAATGGGGTTTACGAGCAGTACTTC. Encoded protein: CASSGNGVYEQYF.